The clone carrying this T cell receptor (beta chain) was observed a few times. This specimen comes from a study of T cell responses to AZD1222 COVID-19 vaccine. V dropped 7 bases and J dropped 6; count of bases not matched to a gene: 5. The CDR3 is 13 residues long. CDR1 KGHDR and CDR2 SFDVKD come from the germline V gene. The repertoire was sequenced with immunoSEQ multiplex PCR; TCRdb's copy has only in-frame clones and lacks some. The sample has around 100,000 clones, around 89% seen once; the top ten hold 7.5%. The specimen comprised peripheral blood, sampled on day 0 of AZD1222 vaccination. This clonotype originated in an adult in good health. The V gene is TRBV24-1, the J gene TRBJ2-1; 7 bases line up with TRBD1. CDR3 loop: CATRDQGVNEQFF. CDR3 sequence (DNA): TGTGCCACCAGGGATCAGGGGGTCAATGAGCAGTTCTTC.